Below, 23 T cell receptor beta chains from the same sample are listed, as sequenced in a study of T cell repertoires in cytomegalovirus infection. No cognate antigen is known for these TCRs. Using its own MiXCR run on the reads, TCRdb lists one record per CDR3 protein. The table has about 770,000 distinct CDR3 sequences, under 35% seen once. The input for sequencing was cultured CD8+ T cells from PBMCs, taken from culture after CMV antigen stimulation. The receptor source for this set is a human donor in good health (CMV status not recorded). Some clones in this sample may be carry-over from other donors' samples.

The CDR3 here is CASSQEPGRNTEAFF. The CDR3 DNA reads TGCGCCAGCAGCCAAGAGCCAGGGAGGAACACTGAAGCTTTCTTT. The V gene is TRBV4-1, the J gene TRBJ1-1, with D possibly TRBD1 on 5 matching bases. This CDR3 has 15 amino acids. Trimming removed 0 bases at V and 1 base at J, with 9 bases between. Per germline, CDR1 MGHRA and CDR2 YSYEKL.

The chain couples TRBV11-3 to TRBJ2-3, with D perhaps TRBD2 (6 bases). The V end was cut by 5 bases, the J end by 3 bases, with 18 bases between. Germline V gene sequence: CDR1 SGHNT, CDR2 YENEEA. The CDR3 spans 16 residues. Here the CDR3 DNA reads TGTGCCAGCAGCCCCCAAGGAGGGGTCGAAACAGATACGCAGTATTTT. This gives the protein CASSPQGGVETDTQYF.

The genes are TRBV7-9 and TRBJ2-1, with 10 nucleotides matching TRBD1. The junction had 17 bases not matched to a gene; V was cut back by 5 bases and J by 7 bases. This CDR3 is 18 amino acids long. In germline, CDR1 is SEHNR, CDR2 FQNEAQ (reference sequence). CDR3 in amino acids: CASSPPTGGDQMGNEQFF. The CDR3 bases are TGTGCCAGCAGCCCCCCGACAGGGGGCGATCAGATGGGGAATGAGCAGTTCTTC.

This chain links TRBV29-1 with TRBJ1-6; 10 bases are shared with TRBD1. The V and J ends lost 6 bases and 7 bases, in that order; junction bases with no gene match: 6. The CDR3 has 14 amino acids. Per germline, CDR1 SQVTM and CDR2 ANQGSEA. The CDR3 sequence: CSVQTGGGNSPLHF. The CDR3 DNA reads TGCAGCGTCCAGACAGGGGGCGGCAATTCACCCCTCCACTTT.

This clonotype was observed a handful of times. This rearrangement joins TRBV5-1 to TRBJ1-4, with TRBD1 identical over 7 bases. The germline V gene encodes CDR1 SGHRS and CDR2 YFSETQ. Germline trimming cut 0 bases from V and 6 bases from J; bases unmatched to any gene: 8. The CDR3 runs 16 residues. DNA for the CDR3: TGCGCCAGCAGCTTGGACCTAGGGGGCTATTATGAAAAACTGTTTTTT. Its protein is CASSLDLGGYYEKLFF.

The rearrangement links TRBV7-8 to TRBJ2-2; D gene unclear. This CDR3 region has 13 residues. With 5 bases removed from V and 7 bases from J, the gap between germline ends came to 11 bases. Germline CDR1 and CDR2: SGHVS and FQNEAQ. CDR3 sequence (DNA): TGTGCCAGCAGCCATGCGTTCGACGGGGAGCTGTTTTTT. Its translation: CASSHAFDGELFF.

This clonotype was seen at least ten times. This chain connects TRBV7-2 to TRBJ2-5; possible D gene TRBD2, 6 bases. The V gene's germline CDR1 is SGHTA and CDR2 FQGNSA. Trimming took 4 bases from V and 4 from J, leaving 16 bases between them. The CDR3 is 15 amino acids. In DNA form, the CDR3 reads TGTGCCAGCAGCTCCCGGGACTGGTGGGGAGAGACCCAGTACTTC. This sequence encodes CASSSRDWWGETQYF.

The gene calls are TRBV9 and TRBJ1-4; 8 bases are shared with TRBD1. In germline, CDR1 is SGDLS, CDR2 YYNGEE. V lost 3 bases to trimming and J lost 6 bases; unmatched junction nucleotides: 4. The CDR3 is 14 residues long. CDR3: CASSAGTGYEKLFF. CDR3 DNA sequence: TGTGCCAGCAGCGCCGGGACAGGTTATGAAAAACTGTTTTTT.

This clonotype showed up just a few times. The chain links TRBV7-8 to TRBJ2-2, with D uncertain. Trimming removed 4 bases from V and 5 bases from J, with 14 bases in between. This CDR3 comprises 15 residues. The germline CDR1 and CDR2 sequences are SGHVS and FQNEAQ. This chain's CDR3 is CASSSAPGYTGELFF. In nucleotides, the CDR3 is TGTGCCAGCAGCTCAGCCCCGGGTTATACCGGGGAGCTGTTTTTT.

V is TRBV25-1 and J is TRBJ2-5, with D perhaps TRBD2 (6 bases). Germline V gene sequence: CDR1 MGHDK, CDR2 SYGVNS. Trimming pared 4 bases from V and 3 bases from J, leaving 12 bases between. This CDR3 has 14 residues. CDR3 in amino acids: CASSVRLDKETQYF. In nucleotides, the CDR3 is TGTGCCAGCAGTGTACGACTAGACAAAGAGACCCAGTACTTC. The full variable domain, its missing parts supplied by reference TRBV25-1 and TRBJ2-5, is EADIYQTPRYLVIGTGKKITLECSQTMGHDKMYWYQQDPGMELHLIHYSYGVNSTEKGDLSSESTVSRIRTEHFPLTLESARPSHTSQYLCASSVRLDKETQYFGPGTRLLVL.

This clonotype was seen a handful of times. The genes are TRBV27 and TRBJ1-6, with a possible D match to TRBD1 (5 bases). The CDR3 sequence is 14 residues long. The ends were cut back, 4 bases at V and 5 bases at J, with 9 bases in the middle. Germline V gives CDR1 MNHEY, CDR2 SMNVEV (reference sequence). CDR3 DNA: TGTGCCAGCAGTTACGGGACTCATAATTCACCCCTCCACTTT. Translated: CASSYGTHNSPLHF.

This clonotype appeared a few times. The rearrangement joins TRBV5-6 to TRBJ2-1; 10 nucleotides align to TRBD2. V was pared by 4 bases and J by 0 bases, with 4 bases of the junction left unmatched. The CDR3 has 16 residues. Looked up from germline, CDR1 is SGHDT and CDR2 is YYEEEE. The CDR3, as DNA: TGTGCCAGCAGCGGTAGCGGGGGGAGCTCCTACAATGAGCAGTTCTTC. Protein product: CASSGSGGSSYNEQFF.

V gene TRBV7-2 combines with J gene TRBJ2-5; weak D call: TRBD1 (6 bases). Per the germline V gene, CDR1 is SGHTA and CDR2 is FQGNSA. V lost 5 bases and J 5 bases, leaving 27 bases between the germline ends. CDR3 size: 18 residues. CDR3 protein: CASSHTGMNGAPWETQYF. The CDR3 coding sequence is TGTGCCAGCAGCCACACAGGGATGAATGGGGCGCCGTGGGAGACCCAGTACTTC. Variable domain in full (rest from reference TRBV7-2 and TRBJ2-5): GAGVSQSPSNKVTEKGKDVELRCDPISGHTALYWYRQSLGQGLEFLIYFQGNSAPDKSGLPSDRFSAERTGGSVSTLTIQRTQQEDSAVYLCASSHTGMNGAPWETQYFGPGTRLLVL.

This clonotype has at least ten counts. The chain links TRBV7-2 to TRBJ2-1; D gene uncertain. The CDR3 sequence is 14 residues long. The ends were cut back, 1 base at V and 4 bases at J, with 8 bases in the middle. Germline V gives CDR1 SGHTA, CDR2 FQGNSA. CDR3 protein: CASSLVSDYNEQFF. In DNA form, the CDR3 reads TGTGCCAGCAGCTTAGTATCCGATTACAATGAGCAGTTCTTC. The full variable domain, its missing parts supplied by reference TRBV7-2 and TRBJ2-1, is GAGVSQSPSNKVTEKGKDVELRCDPISGHTALYWYRQSLGQGLEFLIYFQGNSAPDKSGLPSDRFSAERTGGSVSTLTIQRTQQEDSAVYLCASSLVSDYNEQFFGPGTRLTVL.

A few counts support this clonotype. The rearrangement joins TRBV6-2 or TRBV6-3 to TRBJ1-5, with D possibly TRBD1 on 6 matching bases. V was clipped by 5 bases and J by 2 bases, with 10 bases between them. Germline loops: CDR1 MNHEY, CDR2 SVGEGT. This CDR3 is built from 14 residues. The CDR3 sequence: CASSADSRNQPQHF. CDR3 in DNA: TGTGCCAGCAGTGCGGACAGCCGCAATCAGCCCCAGCATTTT.

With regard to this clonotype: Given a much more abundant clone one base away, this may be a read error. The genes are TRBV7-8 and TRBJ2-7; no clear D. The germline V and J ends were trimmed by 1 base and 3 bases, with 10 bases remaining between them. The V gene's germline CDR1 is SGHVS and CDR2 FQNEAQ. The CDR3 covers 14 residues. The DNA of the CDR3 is TGTGCCAGCAGCTTAGGTCTACGGAACTACGAGCAGTACGTC. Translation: CASSLGLRNYEQYV.

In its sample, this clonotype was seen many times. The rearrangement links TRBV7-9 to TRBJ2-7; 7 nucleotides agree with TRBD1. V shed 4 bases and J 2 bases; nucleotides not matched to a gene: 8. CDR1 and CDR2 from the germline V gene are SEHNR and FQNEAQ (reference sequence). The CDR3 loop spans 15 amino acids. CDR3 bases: TGTGCCAGCAGCTCGTTGACAGGGCTAACCTACGAGCAGTACTTC. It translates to CASSSLTGLTYEQYF. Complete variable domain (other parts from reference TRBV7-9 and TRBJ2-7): DTGVSQNPRHKITKRGQNVTFRCDPISEHNRLYWYRQTLGQGPEFLTYFQNEAQLEKSRLLSDRFSAERPKGSFSTLEIQRTEQGDSAMYLCASSSLTGLTYEQYFGPGTRLTVT.

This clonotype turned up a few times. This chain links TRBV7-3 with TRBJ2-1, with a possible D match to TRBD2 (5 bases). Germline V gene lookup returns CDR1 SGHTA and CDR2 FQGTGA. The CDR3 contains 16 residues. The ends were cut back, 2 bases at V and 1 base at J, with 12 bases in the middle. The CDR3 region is CASSLDGVGSYNEQFF. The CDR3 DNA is TGTGCCAGCAGCTTAGACGGGGTAGGGTCCTACAATGAGCAGTTCTTC.

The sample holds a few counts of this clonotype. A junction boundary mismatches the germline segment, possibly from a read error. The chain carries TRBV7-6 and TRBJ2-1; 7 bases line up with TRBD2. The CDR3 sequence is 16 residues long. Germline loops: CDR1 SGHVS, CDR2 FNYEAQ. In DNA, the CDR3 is TGTGCTAGCAGCTTAGCGCTGTGGGAGGGGCACAATGAGCAGTTCTTC. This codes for CASSLALWEGHNEQFF.

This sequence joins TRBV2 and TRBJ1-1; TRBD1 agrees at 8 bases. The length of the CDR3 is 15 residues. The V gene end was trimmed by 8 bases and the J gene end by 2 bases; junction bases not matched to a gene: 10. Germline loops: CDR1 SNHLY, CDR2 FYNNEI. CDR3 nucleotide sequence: TGTGCCAGCGACGACAGGGGAGTGAGAAACACTGAAGCTTTCTTT. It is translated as CASDDRGVRNTEAFF.

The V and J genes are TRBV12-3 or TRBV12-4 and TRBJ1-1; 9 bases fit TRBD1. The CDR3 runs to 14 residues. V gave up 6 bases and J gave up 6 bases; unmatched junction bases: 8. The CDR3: CASSLTGGASEAFF. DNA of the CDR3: TGTGCCAGCAGCCTCACAGGGGGCGCATCTGAAGCTTTCTTT.

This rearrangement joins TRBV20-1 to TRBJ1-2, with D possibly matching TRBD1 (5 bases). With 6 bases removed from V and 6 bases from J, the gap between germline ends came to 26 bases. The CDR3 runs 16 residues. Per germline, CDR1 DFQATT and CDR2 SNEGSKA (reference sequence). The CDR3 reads CSAPLAVWRGNDGYTF. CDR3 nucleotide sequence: TGCAGTGCGCCCTTAGCAGTGTGGAGGGGAAACGATGGCTACACCTTC.

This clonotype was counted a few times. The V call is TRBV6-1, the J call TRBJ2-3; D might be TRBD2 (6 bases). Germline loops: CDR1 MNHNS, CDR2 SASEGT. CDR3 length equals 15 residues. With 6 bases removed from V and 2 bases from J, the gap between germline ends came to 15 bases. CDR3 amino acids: CASRDRDWDTDTQYF. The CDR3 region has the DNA TGTGCCAGCAGGGACCGGGACTGGGACACAGATACGCAGTATTTT.